A single sample is the source of the 19 T cell receptor beta chains below, sequenced in a study of T cells in Graves' hyperthyroidism and ophthalmopathy. RNA transcripts provided the source from which TCR beta CDR3 regions were amplified. An initial round of RT-PCR targeting the TCR CDR3 relied on the HTBI primer set. TCRdb reanalysed the multiplex PCR reads using MiXCR and keeps one entry per CDR3 protein. The repertoire has approximately 300,000 distinct CDR3 sequences, around 20% of them found once; the top ten carry approximately 37%. Input material: blood. All receptors come from a man between 50 and 59 years old with Graves' ophthalmopathy.

This clonotype appeared many times. The rearrangement links TRBV5-1 to TRBJ2-1; D is possibly TRBD1 or TRBD2 (5 bases each). Trimming left V 0 bases short and J 1 base short, with 14 bases between. From germline, CDR1 is SGHRS and CDR2 YFSETQ. This CDR3 spans 17 amino acids. Written as DNA, the CDR3 is TGCGCCAGCAGCTTGGCCGGTTCAGGGAGATCCTACAATGAGCAGTTCTTC. Translated, it gives CASSLAGSGRSYNEQFF.

This clonotype appeared a few times. V gene TRBV12-3 or TRBV12-4 combines with J gene TRBJ2-1, with TRBD2 identical over 16 bases. Losses at the gene ends were 1 base for V and 7 bases for J; bases not matched to a gene: 4. The CDR3 loop spans 17 amino acids. CDR3 nucleotide sequence: TGTGCCAGCAGTTTAGGGGGACTAGCGGGAGGGCAAAATGAGCAGTTCTTC. Translating gives CASSLGGLAGGQNEQFF.

In this sample, this clonotype turned up a few times. V gene TRBV24-1 combines with J gene TRBJ2-2; D perhaps matches TRBD2 (6 bases). The CDR3 sequence is 17 residues long. Trimming shortened V by 4 bases and J by 3 bases, and 17 bases separated the two germline ends. The germline CDR1 and CDR2 sequences are KGHDR and SFDVKD. Here the CDR3 reads CATSDLDGGQDTGELFF. The CDR3 DNA reads as TGTGCCACCAGTGACCTTGATGGAGGGCAAGACACCGGGGAGCTGTTTTTT.

This clonotype was counted at least ten times. The rearrangement uses TRBV12-3 or TRBV12-4 and TRBJ2-2; D may be TRBD1 (6 bases). This CDR3 has 14 residues. Trimming took 7 bases from V and 1 from J, leaving 10 bases between them. Here the CDR3 DNA reads TGTGCCAGCAAAGTGGGACAGAACACCGGGGAGCTGTTTTTT. This translates into CASKVGQNTGELFF.

The genes are TRBV24-1 and TRBJ2-1; 12 bases fit TRBD2. The CDR3 consists of 15 residues. J gave up 9 bases and V 4 bases, and 6 bases lay outside the gene matches. Germline V CDR1 and CDR2: KGHDR, SFDVKD. For the CDR3, the DNA is TGTGCCACCAGTGACTGGACTAGCGGGAAGGGTGAGCAGTTCTTC. This codes for CATSDWTSGKGEQFF.

There are a few counts of this clonotype. The chain uses TRBV10-3 and TRBJ2-1; no clear D. V dropped 2 bases and J dropped 8 bases, with 10 bases sitting between them. The CDR3 is 13 residues long. Per germline, CDR1 ENHRY and CDR2 SYGVKD. The DNA for the CDR3 is TGTGCCATCAGTGAGGCCGTGGTGGATGAGCAGTTCTTC. Residues: CAISEAVVDEQFF.

Only a few counts were recorded for this clonotype. The chain links TRBV3-1 to TRBJ1-3; unclear D gene. Germline values: CDR1 LGHDT, CDR2 YNNKEL (reference sequence). The length of the CDR3 is 16 residues. Between the trimmed V and J ends, which lost 2 bases and 0 bases, there was a span of 11 bases. CDR3 sequence (DNA): TGTGCCAGCAGCCAATCCCCCCGGGTCTCTGGAAACACCATATATTTT. Protein: CASSQSPRVSGNTIYF.

This clonotype showed up just a few times. The rearrangement links TRBV7-6 to TRBJ2-1, with 9 bases matching TRBD2. CDR1 SGHVS and CDR2 FNYEAQ come from the germline V gene. V dropped 5 bases and J dropped 10; count of bases not matched to a gene: 15. This CDR3 contains 16 residues. The CDR3 loop is CASSPSAGGVQEEQFF. The DNA of the CDR3 is TGTGCCAGCAGCCCATCAGCGGGAGGAGTACAAGAGGAGCAGTTCTTC.

This clonotype was seen many times. V is TRBV7-9 and J is TRBJ2-5; TRBD1 matches at 7 bases. V was clipped by 7 bases and J by 4 bases; unmatched bases: 9. The CDR3 length is 14 residues. Germline V gives CDR1 SEHNR, CDR2 FQNEAQ (reference sequence). In DNA, the CDR3 is TGTGCCAGCACCCCGCCGGGACAGAGAGAGACCCAGTACTTC. It yields the protein CASTPPGQRETQYF.

The chain employs TRBV4-2 and TRBJ2-5, with D perhaps matching TRBD1 or TRBD2 (5 bases each). The V end lost 0 bases, the J end lost 5 bases, and 10 bases lay between the germline ends. Germline CDR1 LGHNA, CDR2 YNFKEQ. The CDR3 covers 14 residues. CDR3 bases: TGTGCCAGCAGCCAAGATGGGGGTGGGGAGACCCAGTACTTC. Its protein is CASSQDGGGETQYF.

The sample holds many counts of this clonotype. The chain carries TRBV30 and TRBJ2-7; D is possibly TRBD1 (7 bases). V dropped 4 bases and J dropped 7 bases, with 11 bases sitting between them. CDR3 size: 11 residues. Germline assignment: CDR1 GTSNPN and CDR2 SVGIG (reference sequence). CDR3 amino acids: CAWKGAGEQYF. The CDR3 bases are TGTGCCTGGAAGGGGGCGGGAGAGCAGTACTTC.

This clonotype came up many times. This CDR3 is CSATSVREKLFF. Written as DNA, the CDR3 is TGCAGTGCTACGAGTGTCAGGGAAAAACTGTTTTTT. V gene TRBV20-1 combines with J gene TRBJ1-4; D remains ambiguous. This CDR3 is built from 12 residues. Germline V gene sequence: CDR1 DFQATT, CDR2 SNEGSKA (reference sequence). Trimming shortened V by 4 bases and J by 8 bases, and 11 bases separated the two germline ends.

The rearrangement joins TRBV29-1 to TRBJ1-4; D uncertain. Between the trimmed V and J ends, which lost 6 bases and 0 bases, there was a span of 17 bases. CDR1 SQVTM and CDR2 ANQGSEA come from the germline V gene. The CDR3 consists of 16 residues. The CDR3 DNA is TGCAGCGTCGGATCCCCCGGGCAGGCAACTAATGAAAAACTGTTTTTT. As protein: CSVGSPGQATNEKLFF. Based on the CDR3 plus reference TRBV29-1 and TRBJ1-4, the full variable domain is SAVISQKPSRDICQRGTSLTIQCQVDSQVTMMFWYRQQPGQSLTLIATANQGSEATYESGFVIDKFPISRPNLTFSTLTVSNMSPEDSSIYLCSVGSPGQATNEKLFFGSGTQLSVL.

The J gene is TRBJ2-3, the V gene TRBV7-3; no reliable D call. Germline CDR1 reads SGHTA; CDR2 reads FQGTGA. This CDR3 is built from 16 residues. The V gene lost 1 base and the J gene lost 2 bases, with 13 bases spanning the gap. CDR3 DNA sequence: TGTGCCAGCAGCTTAATGGTGGCAGCAGCCACAGATACGCAGTATTTT. Protein: CASSLMVAAATDTQYF.

Turning to this clonotype: Its ends do not fully match the called genes, so a read error is possible. V gene TRBV3-1 combines with J gene TRBJ2-7, with a weak D call TRBD2 (6 bases). The CDR3 extends over 14 amino acids. Germline CDR1 reads LGHDT; CDR2 reads YNNKEL (reference sequence). CDR3 nucleotides: TGTGTCAGCAGCCCTACTAACGGGAGTACCGAGCAGTACTTC. This encodes CVSSPTNGSTEQYF.

This clonotype turned up a few times. This sequence joins TRBV7-7 and TRBJ2-3; 8 positions agree with TRBD2. The CDR3 sequence is 13 residues long. The germline gives CDR1 SSHAT, CDR2 FNYEAQ (reference sequence). The CDR3 DNA is TGTGCTACAAGCGGGAGTCCCACAGATACGCAGTATTTT. Amino acids: CATSGSPTDTQYF. The full variable domain, completed using reference TRBV7-7 and TRBJ2-3, is GAGVSQSPRYKVTKRGQDVTLRCDPISSHATLYWYQQALGQGPEFLTYFNYEAQPDKSGLPSDRFSAERPEGSISTLTIQRTEQRDSAMYRCATSGSPTDTQYFGPGTRLTVL.

This chain connects TRBV13 to TRBJ1-1, with 10 nucleotides matching TRBD1. The CDR3 has 15 residues. V shed 3 bases and J 4 bases; nucleotides not matched to a gene: 5. Germline V gene lookup returns CDR1 PRHDT and CDR2 FYEKMQ (reference sequence). Here the CDR3 reads CASSFGGQGSTEAFF. For the CDR3, the DNA is TGTGCCAGCAGCTTTGGGGGACAGGGGTCCACTGAAGCTTTCTTT.

This clonotype was counted a few times. The V gene is TRBV24-1, the J gene TRBJ1-5, with D possibly being TRBD1 (5 bases). V was clipped by 4 bases and J by 2 bases, with 11 bases between them. This CDR3 comprises 15 residues. Per germline, CDR1 KGHDR and CDR2 SFDVKD. Written as DNA, the CDR3 is TGTGCCACCAGTGACCCGTCGGGGGGCAATCAGCCCCAGCATTTT. Its protein product is CATSDPSGGNQPQHF.

This clonotype has only a few counts. The chain employs TRBV3-1 and TRBJ2-3; 7 bases line up with TRBD1. This CDR3 is built from 14 residues. Germline V lookup: CDR1 LGHDT, CDR2 YNNKEL (reference sequence). Losses at the gene ends were 4 bases for V and 2 bases for J; bases not matched to a gene: 3. The CDR3 loop reads CASSRGQATDTQYF. In DNA form, the CDR3 reads TGTGCCAGCAGCCGAGGACAGGCCACAGATACGCAGTATTTT.